This T cell receptor beta chain was identified in a study of blood T cells in healthy people across ages. The germline CDR1 and CDR2 sequences are SEHNR and FQNEAQ (reference sequence). J lost 1 base, V lost 5 bases, and 7 bases had no gene match. The CDR3 length is 15 residues. Donor samples were obtained from healthy Caucasian individuals from Russia, aged about 6 to 95. Using a J-beta primer mix together with a sample-barcoded 5' primer, a second PCR was run for roughly 7 to 12 cycles. Every sample gave at least 2.5 million paired-end reads containing CDR3. TCRdb itself ran the 5' RACE reads through MiXCR, one entry per CDR3 protein. The sample has roughly 1.6 million distinct CDR3 sequences; around 36% are singletons.

This receptor was obtained from a woman in her twenties or thirties in good health. Sequenced: blood. The chain is built from TRBV7-9 and TRBJ2-5; 7 bases are a match to TRBD2. The CDR3 region has the DNA TGTGCCAGCAGCCCCTACGGCGGGAGCCAAGAGACCCAGTACTTC. Translated, it gives CASSPYGGSQETQYF.